This T cell receptor (beta chain) appears in the sequencing data of a study of CD8 T cells in ankylosing spondylitis. Whole-study findings and limits: Blood of patients with ankylosing spondylitis appeared to be characterized by a TCR beta motif of several highly homologous variants.

CDR1 is MNHEY, CDR2 SMNVEV, per germline (reference sequence). This CDR3 is built from 16 residues. Germline trimming cut 5 bases from V and 5 bases from J; bases unmatched to any gene: 8. This clonotype was observed at least ten times. Its antigen is currently unknown. TCR beta libraries were made by quantitative 5'-RACE with molecular barcodes. TCRdb recomputed calls from the 5' RACE reads with MiXCR, one row per CDR3 protein. The sample has a few hundred thousand distinct CDR3 sequences; 11% are singletons. The TCR sequence derives from a female donor with ankylosing spondylitis or in good health (not recorded which). Sequencing was performed on blood, either unsorted or a sorted T cell fraction (not recorded which). The chain employs TRBV27 and TRBJ2-5, with 13 bases aligning to TRBD2. The CDR3 is CASSPRTSGSMETQYF. As DNA, the CDR3 is TGTGCCAGCAGTCCAAGGACTAGCGGGAGTATGGAGACCCAGTACTTC.